What follows describes a single T cell receptor (beta chain). Antigen: not known. After removal of 4 bases from V and 0 bases from J, the junction contained 5 bases not matched to a gene. Germline V gene data show CDR1 as SGHNT and CDR2 as YYREEE (reference sequence). This CDR3 has 15 amino acids. The sample is drawn from a study of beta chain features in type 1 diabetes. Findings and limits, study-wide: The study found that naive, central memory and Treg TCRB repertoires appeared more similar in patients than in healthy donors. The study found moderately but significantly shorter TCRB CDR3s in all four CD4+ subsets of Type 1 diabetes patients. cDNA-based sequencing might over-represent cells highly expressing TCR.

Staining for CD45RO/CCR7/CD25/CD127/CD95/CD27 allowed sorting of CD4+ naive, central memory, regulatory and stem cell-like memory cells. Reverse transcribing all isolated RNA meant expressed TCRB transcripts were sequenced. Here immunoSEQ multiplex PCR was the method, and the copy in TCRdb shows in-frame clones only, minus some. The sample holds almost 350,000 clones; roughly 8% are singletons and the top ten take less than 0.45%. The chain couples TRBV5-4 to TRBJ2-3, with 7 bases identical to TRBD1. This clonotype was obtained from a woman aged 18-29 years in good health. Input material: central memory CD4+ T cells from blood. The CDR3 sequence: CASSVQGMSTDTQYF. CDR3 in DNA: TGTGCCAGCAGCGTACAGGGGATGAGCACAGATACGCAGTATTTT.